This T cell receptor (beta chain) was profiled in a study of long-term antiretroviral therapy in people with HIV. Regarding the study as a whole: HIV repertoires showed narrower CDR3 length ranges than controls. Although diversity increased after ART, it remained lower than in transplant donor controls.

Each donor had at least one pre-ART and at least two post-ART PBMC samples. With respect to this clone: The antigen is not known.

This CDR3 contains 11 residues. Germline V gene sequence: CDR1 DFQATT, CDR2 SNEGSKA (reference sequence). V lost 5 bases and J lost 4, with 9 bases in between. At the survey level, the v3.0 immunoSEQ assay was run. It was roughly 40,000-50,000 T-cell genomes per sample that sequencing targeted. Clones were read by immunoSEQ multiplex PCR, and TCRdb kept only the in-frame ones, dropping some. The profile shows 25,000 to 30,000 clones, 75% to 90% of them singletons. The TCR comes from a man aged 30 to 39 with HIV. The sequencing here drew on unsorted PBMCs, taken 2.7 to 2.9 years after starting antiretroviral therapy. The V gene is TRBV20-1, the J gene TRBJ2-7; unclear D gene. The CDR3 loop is CSALSEYEQYF. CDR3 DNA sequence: TGCAGTGCTCTGAGTGAGTACGAGCAGTACTTC.